Presented here are 25 T cell receptor beta chains from one specimen sequenced in a study of cytomegalovirus exposure and HLA in healthy donors. In the PCR, 60 Vbeta and 13 Jbeta primers were used. Measured with immunoSEQ multiplex PCR; TCRdb has only the in-frame clones, and not every one. The sample has roughly 34,000 clones, over 60% seen once. The sequencing input was PBMCs. These receptors were taken from a man younger than 45 in good health and CMV-seronegative.

The chain has TRBV29-1 and TRBJ1-2; 7 nucleotides align to TRBD1. The germline CDR1 and CDR2 sequences are SQVTM and ANQGSEA. The CDR3 sequence is 14 residues long. With V trimmed by 7 bases and J by 0 bases, 8 bases remained unmatched. The CDR3 sequence is CSAGTEFSNYGYTF. The DNA for the CDR3 is TGCAGCGCTGGGACAGAGTTTTCTAACTATGGCTACACCTTC.

The chain employs TRBV6-5 and TRBJ1-2, with a tentative D call TRBD1 (6 bases). Deletions cut 7 bases from V and 0 bases from J, with 15 bases between. The CDR3 length is 15 residues. CDR1 and CDR2 (germline): MNHEY, SVGAGI. The CDR3 DNA is TGTGCCAGCACTCCAACAGGGAACGCTAACTATGGCTACACCTTC. Amino acids: CASTPTGNANYGYTF.

This chain links TRBV6-5 with TRBJ1-5, with 7 bases fitting TRBD1. V lost 6 bases, J lost 3 bases, and 5 bases stayed unmatched. In germline, CDR1 is MNHEY, CDR2 SVGAGI. The CDR3 sequence is 14 residues long. The DNA of the CDR3 is TGTGCCAGCAGCCCGGGACAGCCCAATCAGCCCCAGCATTTT. Translating it yields CASSPGQPNQPQHF.

A few counts support this clone. V usage is TRBV6-6 and J usage is TRBJ1-5; a weak D match, TRBD1 (6 bases). This CDR3 is built from 15 residues. With 3 bases removed from V and 3 bases from J, the gap between germline ends came to 12 bases. Per germline, CDR1 MNHNY and CDR2 SVGAGI (reference sequence). CDR3 sequence: CASSYFRTDNQPQHF. CDR3 nucleotides: TGTGCCAGCAGTTATTTCCGGACAGACAATCAGCCCCAGCATTTT.

The chain links TRBV7-8 to TRBJ2-7, with 9 bases lining up with TRBD2. CDR3 length equals 15 residues. Trimming cost V 2 bases and J 7 bases; bases outside gene matches: 9. Germline lookup yields CDR1 SGHVS and CDR2 FQNEAQ. The CDR3 DNA reads TGTGCCAGCAGCTTACAGGCTAGCGGGGTCTGGGAGCAGTACTTC. Protein product: CASSLQASGVWEQYF.

This clone was seen a handful of times. This chain joins TRBV5-1 and TRBJ2-7, with no clear D. CDR3 length: 14 amino acids. V lost 0 bases, J lost 5 bases, and 12 bases lay in between. Per the germline V gene, CDR1 is SGHRS and CDR2 is YFSETQ. The CDR3 region is CASSLVNYRDEQYF. The CDR3 DNA sequence: TGCGCCAGCAGCTTGGTCAATTATCGGGACGAGCAGTACTTC.

This clone was recorded a few times. The chain couples TRBV2 to TRBJ1-4; tentative D call: TRBD1 (5 bases). V was cut by 2 bases and J by 11 bases, with 15 bases left in between. CDR1 and CDR2 (germline): SNHLY, FYNNEI. This CDR3 has 14 residues. CDR3 region: CASSEKVFGGKLFF. The CDR3 bases are TGTGCCAGCAGTGAAAAAGTTTTCGGGGGTAAACTGTTTTTT.

This chain joins TRBV10-1 and TRBJ1-1, with D possibly matching TRBD1 (5 bases). The CDR3 is 13 residues long. Germline V CDR1 and CDR2: WNHNN, SYGVQD (reference sequence). Trimming removed 5 bases at V and 1 base at J, with 8 bases between. CDR3 in amino acids: CASSTQGNTEAFF. In DNA form, the CDR3 reads TGCGCCAGCAGTACCCAGGGGAACACTGAAGCTTTCTTT.

The gene calls are TRBV2 and TRBJ1-5, with D tentatively TRBD1 (6 bases). Germline CDR1 and CDR2: SNHLY and FYNNEI. This CDR3 spans 14 amino acids. V lost 7 bases, J lost 6 bases, and 16 bases lay in between. CDR3 in DNA: TGTGCCAGCACCGACAGGTCTATAGGTCAGCCCCAGCATTTT. As protein: CASTDRSIGQPQHF.

The V call is TRBV6-5, the J call TRBJ1-4; 9 nucleotides line up with TRBD1. The CDR3 contains 14 residues. Germline V gives CDR1 MNHEY, CDR2 SVGAGI. Unmatched junction bases numbered 5, after V lost 6 bases and J lost 6 bases. The DNA of the CDR3 is TGTGCCAGCAGGCCGAGGGACAGGGATGAAAAACTGTTTTTT. It specifies CASRPRDRDEKLFF.

The chain uses TRBV5-1 and TRBJ2-2; no clear D. The germline V and J ends were trimmed by 4 bases and 2 bases, with 3 bases remaining between them. Germline V gene lookup returns CDR1 SGHRS and CDR2 YFSETQ. The CDR3 is 12 residues long. Here the CDR3 DNA reads TGCGCCAGCAGCCTTAACACCGGGGAGCTGTTTTTT. It yields the protein CASSLNTGELFF. The complete variable domain, with remaining parts taken from reference TRBV5-1 and TRBJ2-2, reads KAGVTQTPRYLIKTRGQQVTLSCSPISGHRSVSWYQQTPGQGLQFLFEYFSETQRNKGNFPGRFSGRQFSNSRSEMNVSTLELGDSALYLCASSLNTGELFFGEGSRLTVL.

This chain uses TRBV5-1 with TRBJ2-7, with D perhaps matching TRBD2 (6 bases). The CDR3 contains 15 residues. Trimming shortened V by 2 bases and J by 1 base, and 13 bases separated the two germline ends. Germline V gives CDR1 SGHRS, CDR2 YFSETQ. The chain's CDR3 is CASSLTGTASYEQYF. In DNA, the CDR3 is TGCGCCAGCAGCTTAACCGGGACTGCATCCTACGAGCAGTACTTC.

J is TRBJ1-1 and V is TRBV28; D is possibly TRBD1 (5 bases). Germline-derived CDR1 and CDR2 are MDHEN and SYDVKM. The CDR3 runs 14 residues. V was trimmed by 4 bases and J by 6 bases, leaving 15 bases between them. This CDR3 reads CASSSPGGFAEAFF. CDR3 coding DNA: TGTGCCAGCAGTTCCCCCGGGGGTTTTGCTGAAGCTTTCTTT.

The chain links TRBV29-1 to TRBJ2-3, with D unresolved. There are 13 residues in the CDR3. The ends were cut back, 7 bases at V and 0 bases at J, with 11 bases in the middle. Germline V gene lookup returns CDR1 SQVTM and CDR2 ANQGSEA. The CDR3 reads CSGLSTSTDTQYF. CDR3 nucleotide sequence: TGCAGCGGTCTATCAACTAGCACAGATACGCAGTATTTT.

V gene TRBV6-1 combines with J gene TRBJ1-5, with TRBD1 matching over 10 bases. Germline V gene lookup returns CDR1 MNHNS and CDR2 SASEGT. The CDR3 is 14 residues long. With V trimmed by 6 bases and J by 10 bases, 9 bases remained unmatched. CDR3 sequence: CASSRDRGDIPQHF. The CDR3 nucleotides are TGTGCCAGCAGCCGGGACAGGGGCGACATCCCCCAGCATTTT.

The rearrangement uses TRBV4-2 and TRBJ2-5; TRBD2 matches at 12 bases. J gave up 4 bases and V 0 bases, and 15 bases lay outside the gene matches. The CDR3 loop spans 20 amino acids. Germline loops: CDR1 LGHNA, CDR2 YNFKEQ. CDR3 sequence (DNA): TGTGCCAGCAGCCAAGATCATTTGTTAGCGACTAGCGGGGGCGGAGAGACCCAGTACTTC. Translated: CASSQDHLLATSGGGETQYF.

The genes are TRBV4-3 and TRBJ2-3; 8 bases map to TRBD2. Trimming at V came to 1 base and at J to 6 bases, leaving 12 bases not matched to a gene. This CDR3 contains 17 residues. Germline V gene sequence: CDR1 LGHNA, CDR2 YSLEER. As DNA, the CDR3 is TGCGCCAGCAGCCAAGTCGCTACGGGGGGGACGGTGGATACGCAGTATTTT. It encodes CASSQVATGGTVDTQYF.

The chain recombines TRBV5-1 with TRBJ2-1; 8 bases match TRBD2. Germline loops: CDR1 SGHRS, CDR2 YFSETQ. This CDR3 spans 15 amino acids. V shed 0 bases and J 6 bases; nucleotides not matched to a gene: 5. CDR3 region: CASSLAGGGPNEQFF. The DNA of the CDR3 is TGCGCCAGCAGCTTGGCAGGCGGGGGGCCCAATGAGCAGTTCTTC.

The table lists this clone with a few counts. The chain couples TRBV7-2 to TRBJ1-1, with 10 nucleotides matching TRBD1. Germline CDR1 is SGHTA and CDR2 is FQGNSA. This CDR3 contains 14 residues. Trimming removed 5 bases from V and 6 bases from J; junction bases left unmatched: 6. DNA for the CDR3: TGTGCCAGCAGCCCCTTAGGACAGGGGGCTGAAGCTTTCTTT. It yields the protein CASSPLGQGAEAFF.

This clone was observed a handful of times. The rearrangement joins TRBV11-2 to TRBJ2-1; D unclear. The CDR3 spans 13 residues. The germline V gene encodes CDR1 SGHAT and CDR2 FQNNGV. V was trimmed by 5 bases and J by 3 bases, leaving 8 bases between them. CDR3 region: CASSPDLYNEQFF. The CDR3, as DNA: TGTGCCAGCAGCCCAGATCTCTACAATGAGCAGTTCTTC.

The genes are TRBV16 and TRBJ2-5; 7 bases map to TRBD1. In germline, CDR1 is KGHSY, CDR2 FQNENV. The CDR3 consists of 15 residues. The ends lost 2 bases at V and 1 base at J; junction bases unmatched: 4. CDR3 bases: TGTGCCAGCAGCCAACAGGGGGTGACCCAAGAGACCCAGTACTTC. Translated: CASSQQGVTQETQYF.

CDR3 sequence: CASRNRGGDEQYF. For the CDR3, the DNA is TGTGCCAGCAGAAACAGGGGCGGCGACGAGCAGTACTTC. This chain connects TRBV27 to TRBJ2-7; 7 bases are a match to TRBD1. The CDR3 has 13 residues. V was pared by 6 bases and J by 5 bases, with 7 bases of the junction left unmatched. Germline-derived CDR1 and CDR2 are MNHEY and SMNVEV (reference sequence).

As regards this clone: The junction departs from the called germline gene at one end, perhaps through a read error. V is TRBV5-8 and J is TRBJ1-5, with D unresolved. Germline-derived CDR1 and CDR2 are SGHTS and YDEGEE. The CDR3 spans 14 residues. The CDR3 reads CVSSRRQVGQPQHF. The DNA for the CDR3 is TGTGTCAGCAGCCGAAGGCAGGTGGGTCAGCCCCAGCATTTT.

Concerning this clone itself: An end of the junction differs from the germline gene, which may be a read error. The chain has TRBV7-7 and TRBJ2-2; D ambiguous. The CDR3 spans 15 residues. The germline V gene has CDR1 SSHAT and CDR2 FNYEAQ (reference sequence). The CDR3 DNA reads as TGTGCTAGCAGCCCAACCGTTCTCGGCACCGGGGAGCTGTTTTTT. It is translated as CASSPTVLGTGELFF.

This sequence joins TRBV28 and TRBJ1-6, with 10 bases identical to TRBD1. CDR3 length equals 15 residues. CDR1 and CDR2 from the germline V gene are MDHEN and SYDVKM. The V gene end was trimmed by 6 bases and the J gene end by 9 bases; junction bases not matched to a gene: 8. Here the CDR3 DNA reads TGTGCCAGCAGACCCCGGGACAGGGGATTTTCACCCCTCCACTTT. Translation: CASRPRDRGFSPLHF.